This T cell receptor (beta chain) was identified during a study of T cell changes during pregnancy in multiple sclerosis. Trimming left V 0 bases short and J 4 bases short, with 13 bases between. CDR1 and CDR2 (germline): KGHSH, LQKENI. This CDR3 region has 15 residues. Clones were read by immunoSEQ multiplex PCR, and TCRdb kept only the in-frame ones, dropping some. The table shows tens of thousands of clones, with around 91% occurring only once. This rearrangement joins TRBV18 to TRBJ2-7; possibly TRBD1 for D (5 bases). The clonotype comes from a female donor in good health, enrolled as a control in a pregnancy study. This specimen was peripheral blood, taken in the third trimester of pregnancy. In nucleotides, the CDR3 is TGTGCCAGCTCACCACCGGTACAGAAGGGGTACGAGCAGTACTTC. Protein sequence: CASSPPVQKGYEQYF.